This T cell receptor (beta chain) derives from a study of cytotoxic CD8 clonotypes in ibrutinib-treated CLL. General study results and limits: Circulating CD8+ T-cell counts were tracked by baseline clonality, which exceeded that of age-matched healthy donors.

Method: immunoSEQ multiplex PCR; TCRdb's copy keeps in-frame clones and lacks some. In the table there are roughly 150,000 clones, roughly 80% of which are singletons. Germline CDR1 and CDR2: SGHRS and YFSETQ. The CDR3 runs to 15 residues. The V and J ends lost 0 bases and 0 bases, in that order; junction bases with no gene match: 2. This clone was seen once. Its antigen is currently unknown. Sequences were derived from PBMCs, sampled after 12 months of ibrutinib treatment. The receptor was derived from a human donor with chronic lymphocytic leukemia. V is TRBV5-1 and J is TRBJ1-2, with TRBD1 matching over 7 bases. The CDR3 sequence: CASSLGGQTNYGYTF. CDR3 coding DNA: TGCGCCAGCAGCTTGGGGGGACAGACTAACTATGGCTACACCTTC.